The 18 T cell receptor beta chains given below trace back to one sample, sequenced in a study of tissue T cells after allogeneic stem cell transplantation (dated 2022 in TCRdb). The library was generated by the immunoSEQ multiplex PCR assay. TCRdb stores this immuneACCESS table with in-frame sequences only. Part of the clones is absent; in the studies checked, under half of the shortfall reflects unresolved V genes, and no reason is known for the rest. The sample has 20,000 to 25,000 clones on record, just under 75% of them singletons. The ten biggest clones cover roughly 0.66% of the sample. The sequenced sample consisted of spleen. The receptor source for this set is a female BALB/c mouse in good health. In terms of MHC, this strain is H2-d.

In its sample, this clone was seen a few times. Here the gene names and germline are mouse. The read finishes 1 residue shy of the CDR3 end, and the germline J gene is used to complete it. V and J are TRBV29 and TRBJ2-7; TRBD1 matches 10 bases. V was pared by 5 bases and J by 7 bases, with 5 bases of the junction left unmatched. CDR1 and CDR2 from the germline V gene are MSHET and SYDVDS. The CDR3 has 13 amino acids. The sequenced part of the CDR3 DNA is TGTGCTAGCAGTCCCGGACAGGGGGGGGAACAGTAC. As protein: CASSPGQGGEQY. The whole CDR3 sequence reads CASSPGQGGEQYF.

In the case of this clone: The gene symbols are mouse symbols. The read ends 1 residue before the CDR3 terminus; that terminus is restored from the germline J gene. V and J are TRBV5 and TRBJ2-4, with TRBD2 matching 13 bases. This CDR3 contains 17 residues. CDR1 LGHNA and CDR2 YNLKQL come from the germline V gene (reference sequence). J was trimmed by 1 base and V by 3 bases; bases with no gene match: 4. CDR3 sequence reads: CASSQDWGGRGQNTLYF. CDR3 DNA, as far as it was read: TGTGCCAGCAGCCAGGACTGGGGGGGCCGGGGTCAAAACACCTTGTAC.

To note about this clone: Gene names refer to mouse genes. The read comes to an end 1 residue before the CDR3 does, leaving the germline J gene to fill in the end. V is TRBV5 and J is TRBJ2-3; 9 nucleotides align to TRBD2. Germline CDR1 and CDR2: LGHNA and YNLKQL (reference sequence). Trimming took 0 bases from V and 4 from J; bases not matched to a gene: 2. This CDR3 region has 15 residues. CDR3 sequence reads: CASSQDTGGPETLYF. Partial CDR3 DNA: TGTGCCAGCAGCCAAGATACTGGGGGGCCAGAAACGCTGTAT.

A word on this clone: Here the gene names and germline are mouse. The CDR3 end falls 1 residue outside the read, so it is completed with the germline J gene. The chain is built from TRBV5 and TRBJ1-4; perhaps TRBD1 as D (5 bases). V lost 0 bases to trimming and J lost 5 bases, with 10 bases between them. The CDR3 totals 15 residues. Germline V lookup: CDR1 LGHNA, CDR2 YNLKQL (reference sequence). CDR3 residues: CASSQDERGNERLFF. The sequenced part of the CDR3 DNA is TGTGCCAGCAGCCAAGATGAGCGGGGGAACGAAAGATTATTT.

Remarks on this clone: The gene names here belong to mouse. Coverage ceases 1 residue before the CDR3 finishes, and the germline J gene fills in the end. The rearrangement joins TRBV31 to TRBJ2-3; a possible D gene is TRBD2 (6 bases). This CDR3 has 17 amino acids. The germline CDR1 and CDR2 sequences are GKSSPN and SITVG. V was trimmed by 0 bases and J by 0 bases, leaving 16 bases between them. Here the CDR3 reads CAWSLRGWGASAETLYF. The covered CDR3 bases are TGTGCCTGGAGTCTAAGGGGCTGGGGTGCTAGTGCAGAAACGCTGTAT.

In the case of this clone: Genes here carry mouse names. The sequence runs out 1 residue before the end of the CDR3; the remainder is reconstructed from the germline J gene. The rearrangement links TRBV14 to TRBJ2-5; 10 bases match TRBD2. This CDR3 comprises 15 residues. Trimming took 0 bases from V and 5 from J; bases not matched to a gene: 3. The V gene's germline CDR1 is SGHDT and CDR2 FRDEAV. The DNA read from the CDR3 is TGTGCCAGCAGTTTCTACCTGGGGGGGCGAGACACCCAGTAC. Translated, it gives CASSFYLGGRDTQY. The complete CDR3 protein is CASSFYLGGRDTQYF.

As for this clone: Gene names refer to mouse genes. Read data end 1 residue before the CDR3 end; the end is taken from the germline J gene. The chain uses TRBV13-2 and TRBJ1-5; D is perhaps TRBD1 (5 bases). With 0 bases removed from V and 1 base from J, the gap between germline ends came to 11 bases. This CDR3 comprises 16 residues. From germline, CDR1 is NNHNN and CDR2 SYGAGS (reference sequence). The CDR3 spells CASGDAEGWNNQAPLF. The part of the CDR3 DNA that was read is TGTGCCAGCGGTGATGCAGAGGGGTGGAACAACCAGGCTCCGCTT.

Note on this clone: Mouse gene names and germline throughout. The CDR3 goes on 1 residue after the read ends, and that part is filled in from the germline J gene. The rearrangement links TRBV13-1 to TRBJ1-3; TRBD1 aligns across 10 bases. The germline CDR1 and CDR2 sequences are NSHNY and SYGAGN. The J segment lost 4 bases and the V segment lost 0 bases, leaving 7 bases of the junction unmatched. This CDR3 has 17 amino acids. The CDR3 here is CASSDGFRDRGGNTLYF. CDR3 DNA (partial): TGTGCCAGCAGTGATGGCTTCCGGGACAGGGGCGGAAATACGCTCTAT.

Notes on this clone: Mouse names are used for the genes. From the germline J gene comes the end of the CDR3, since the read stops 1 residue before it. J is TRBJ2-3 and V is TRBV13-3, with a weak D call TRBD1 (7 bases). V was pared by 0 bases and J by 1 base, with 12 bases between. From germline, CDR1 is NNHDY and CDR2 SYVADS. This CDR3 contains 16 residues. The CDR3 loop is CASSDAGGRGAETLYF. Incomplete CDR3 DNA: TGTGCCAGCAGTGATGCAGGGGGGAGAGGTGCAGAAACGCTGTAT.

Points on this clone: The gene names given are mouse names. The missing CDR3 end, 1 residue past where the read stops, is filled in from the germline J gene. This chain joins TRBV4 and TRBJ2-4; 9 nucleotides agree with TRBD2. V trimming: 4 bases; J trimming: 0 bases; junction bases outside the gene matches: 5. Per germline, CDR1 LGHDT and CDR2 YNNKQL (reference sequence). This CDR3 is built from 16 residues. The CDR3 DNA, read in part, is TGTGCCAGCAGCTCCCGGGACTGGGCTAGTCAAAACACCTTGTAC. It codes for CASSSRDWASQNTLY. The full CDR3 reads CASSSRDWASQNTLYF. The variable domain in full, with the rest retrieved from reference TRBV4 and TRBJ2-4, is ETAVFQTPNYHVTQVGNEVSFNCKQTLGHDTMYWYKQDSKKLLKIMFSYNNKQLIVNETVPRRFSPQSSDKAHLNLRIKSVEPEDSAVYLCASSSRDWASQNTLYFGAGTRLSVL.

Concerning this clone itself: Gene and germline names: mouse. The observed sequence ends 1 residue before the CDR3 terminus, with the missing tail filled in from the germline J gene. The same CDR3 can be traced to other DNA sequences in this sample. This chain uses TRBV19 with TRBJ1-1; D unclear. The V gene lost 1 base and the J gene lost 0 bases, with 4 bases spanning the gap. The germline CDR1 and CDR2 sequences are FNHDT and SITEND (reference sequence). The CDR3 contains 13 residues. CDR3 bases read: TGTGCCAGCAGTATAACAGCAAACACAGAAGTCTTC. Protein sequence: CASSITANTEVF. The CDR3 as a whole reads CASSITANTEVFF.

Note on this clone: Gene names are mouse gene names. CDR3: CASGDRGGGRNTLYF. CDR3 bases read: TGTGCCAGCGGGGACAGGGGGGGAGGAAGAAACACCTTGTAC. The chain joins TRBV13-2 to TRBJ2-4; 10 bases align to TRBD1. The observed sequence ends 1 residue before the CDR3 terminus, with the missing tail filled in from the germline J gene. Per the germline V gene, CDR1 is NNHNN and CDR2 is SYGAGS (reference sequence). V trimming: 5 bases; J trimming: 5 bases; junction bases outside the gene matches: 8. The CDR3 has 15 residues.

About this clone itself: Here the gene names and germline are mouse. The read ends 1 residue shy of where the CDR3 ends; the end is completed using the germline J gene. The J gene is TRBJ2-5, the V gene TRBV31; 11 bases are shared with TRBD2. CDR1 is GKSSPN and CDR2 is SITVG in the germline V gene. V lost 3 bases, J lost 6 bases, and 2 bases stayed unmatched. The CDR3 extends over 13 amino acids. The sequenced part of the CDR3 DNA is TGTGCCTGGAGCCGGGACTGGGGGGACACCCAGTAC. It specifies CAWSRDWGDTQY. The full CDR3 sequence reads CAWSRDWGDTQYF.

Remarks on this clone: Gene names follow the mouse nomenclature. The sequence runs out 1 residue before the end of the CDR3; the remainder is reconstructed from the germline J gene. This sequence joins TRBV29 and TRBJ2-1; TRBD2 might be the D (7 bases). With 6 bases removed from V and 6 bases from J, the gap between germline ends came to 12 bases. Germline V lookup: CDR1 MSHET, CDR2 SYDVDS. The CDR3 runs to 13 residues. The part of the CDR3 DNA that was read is TGTGCTAGCAGGAGGGGGGCAGTTGCTGAGCAGTTC. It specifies CASRRGAVAEQF. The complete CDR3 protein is CASRRGAVAEQFF.

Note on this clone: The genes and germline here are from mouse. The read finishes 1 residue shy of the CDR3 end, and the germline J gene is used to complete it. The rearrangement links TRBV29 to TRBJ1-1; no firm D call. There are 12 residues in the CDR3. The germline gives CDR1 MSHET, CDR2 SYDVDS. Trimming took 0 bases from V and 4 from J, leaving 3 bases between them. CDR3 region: CASSLSVTEVFF. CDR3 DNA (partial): TGTGCTAGCAGTTTATCGGTCACAGAAGTCTTC.

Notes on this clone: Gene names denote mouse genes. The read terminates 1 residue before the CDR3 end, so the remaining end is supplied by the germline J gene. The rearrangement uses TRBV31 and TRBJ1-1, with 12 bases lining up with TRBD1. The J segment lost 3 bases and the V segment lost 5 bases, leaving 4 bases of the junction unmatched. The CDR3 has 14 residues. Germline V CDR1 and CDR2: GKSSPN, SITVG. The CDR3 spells CAWSGQGADTEVFF. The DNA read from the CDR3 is TGTGCCTGGTCGGGACAGGGGGCTGACACAGAAGTCTTC.

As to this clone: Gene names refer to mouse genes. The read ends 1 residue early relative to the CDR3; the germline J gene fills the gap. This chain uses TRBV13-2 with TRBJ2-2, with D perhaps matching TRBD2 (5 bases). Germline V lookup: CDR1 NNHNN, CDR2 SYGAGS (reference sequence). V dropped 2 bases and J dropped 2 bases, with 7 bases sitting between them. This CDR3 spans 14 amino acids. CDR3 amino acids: CASGEVGNTGQLYF. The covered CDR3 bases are TGTGCCAGCGGTGAGGTGGGGAACACCGGGCAGCTCTAC.

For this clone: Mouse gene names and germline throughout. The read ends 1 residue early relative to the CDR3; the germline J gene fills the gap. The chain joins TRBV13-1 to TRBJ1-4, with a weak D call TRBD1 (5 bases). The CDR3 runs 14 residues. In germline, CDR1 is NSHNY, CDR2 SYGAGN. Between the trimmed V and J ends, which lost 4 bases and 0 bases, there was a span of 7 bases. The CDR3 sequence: CASSTGISNERLFF. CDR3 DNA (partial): TGTGCCAGCAGTACAGGAATTTCCAACGAAAGATTATTT.